This section outlines one T cell receptor beta chain sequence together with its context. What it binds is unknown. J lost 4 bases, V lost 4 bases, and 16 bases had no gene match. CDR1 and CDR2 from the germline V gene are MRHNA and SNTAGT. The length of the CDR3 is 19 residues. This entry is derived from a study of shared clonotypes between healthy human individuals. Findings of the study overall: The sharing of 4.5% to 6.5% of naive CD4 clonotypes was seen across a handful of donors.

Each replicate PCR on the sorted subsets used roughly 200 ng DNA (around 31,000 T cell genomes). Clones were sequenced by immunoSEQ multiplex PCR, and TCRdb holds only the in-frame ones, with some missing. Seen here are around 940,000 clones, around 80% observed once, and the top ten hold around 1.5%. The gene calls are TRBV6-4 and TRBJ2-2; 9 positions agree with TRBD1. Sequenced material: memory CD4+ T cells sorted from blood. Subset of the sample: CD45RA-negative fraction. This sequence was found in a man aged 18-30 years in good health. CDR3 protein: CASSGPTGGAGVGTGELFF. The CDR3 region has the DNA TGTGCCAGCAGTGGGCCCACAGGGGGCGCGGGGGTTGGCACCGGGGAGCTGTTTTTT.